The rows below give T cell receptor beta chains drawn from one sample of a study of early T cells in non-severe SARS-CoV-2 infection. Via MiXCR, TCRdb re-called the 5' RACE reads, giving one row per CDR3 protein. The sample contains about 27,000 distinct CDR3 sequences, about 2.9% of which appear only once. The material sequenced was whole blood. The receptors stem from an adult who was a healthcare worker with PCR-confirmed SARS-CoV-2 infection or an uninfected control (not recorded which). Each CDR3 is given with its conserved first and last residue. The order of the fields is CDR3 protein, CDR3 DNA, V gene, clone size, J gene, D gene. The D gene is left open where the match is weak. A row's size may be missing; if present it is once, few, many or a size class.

CDR3 protein: CATSDIRDRTTYNEQFF
CDR3 DNA: TGTGCCACCAGTGATATCCGGGACAGGACTACCTACAATGAGCAGTTCTTC
V gene: TRBV24-1
clone size: few
J gene: TRBJ2-1
D gene: TRBD1

CDR3 protein: CASSSGRRALGNEQFF
CDR3 DNA: TGTGCCAGCAGCTCTGGGCGGCGGGCCCTCGGCAATGAGCAGTTCTTC
V gene: TRBV7-3
clone size: .
J gene: TRBJ2-1
D gene: .

CDR3 protein: CASSEQGLAQTDTQYF
CDR3 DNA: TGCGCCAGCAGTGAGCAGGGACTAGCGCAGACAGATACGCAGTATTTT
V gene: TRBV10-1
clone size: many
J gene: TRBJ2-3
D gene: TRBD2

CDR3 protein: CASSFTPDEKLFF
CDR3 DNA: TGTGCCAGCAGCTTTACCCCGGATGAAAAACTGTTTTTT
V gene: TRBV7-9
clone size: many
J gene: TRBJ1-4
D gene: .

CDR3 protein: CASSFVGDSPLHF
CDR3 DNA: TGTGCCAGCAGTTTCGTGGGAGATTCACCCCTCCACTTT
V gene: TRBV12-3/TRBV12-4
clone size: .
J gene: TRBJ1-6
D gene: .

CDR3 protein: CASTSTGPGELFF
CDR3 DNA: TGTGCCAGCACGTCAACAGGGCCCGGGGAGCTGTTTTTT
V gene: TRBV6-6
clone size: many
J gene: TRBJ2-2
D gene: .

CDR3 protein: CASSFSAGGHTEAFF
CDR3 DNA: TGTGCCAGCAGCTTCTCGGCAGGGGGCCACACTGAAGCTTTCTTT
V gene: TRBV7-6
clone size: many
J gene: TRBJ1-1
D gene: TRBD1

CDR3 protein: CSAFRGAGNTEAFF
CDR3 DNA: TGCAGTGCCTTCAGGGGGGCGGGAAACACTGAAGCTTTCTTT
V gene: TRBV20-1
clone size: many
J gene: TRBJ1-1
D gene: TRBD1

CDR3 protein: CSAPKGLNTGELFF
CDR3 DNA: TGCAGTGCTCCAAAGGGACTAAACACCGGGGAGCTGTTTTTT
V gene: TRBV20-1
clone size: many
J gene: TRBJ2-2
D gene: TRBD2

CDR3 protein: CASGLVKYVGQEIYGYTF
CDR3 DNA: TGTGCTAGTGGTTTGGTAAAATACGTTGGACAGGAGATCTATGGCTACACCTTC
V gene: TRBV12-5
clone size: many
J gene: TRBJ1-2
D gene: TRBD1

CDR3 protein: CASSSIDRGFGYTF
CDR3 DNA: TGTGCCAGCAGTTCCATCGACAGGGGGTTCGGCTACACCTTC
V gene: TRBV6-6
clone size: few
J gene: TRBJ1-2
D gene: TRBD1

CDR3 protein: CASSREGNYGYTF
CDR3 DNA: TGTGCCAGCAGCCGTGAGGGTAACTATGGCTACACCTTC
V gene: TRBV3-1
clone size: many
J gene: TRBJ1-2
D gene: .

CDR3 protein: CASSEALGGLAANNEQFF
CDR3 DNA: TGTGCCAGCAGTGAAGCGCTTGGGGGACTAGCGGCGAACAATGAGCAGTTCTTC
V gene: TRBV2
clone size: many
J gene: TRBJ2-1
D gene: TRBD2